These 19 T cell receptor beta chains share one sample of origin, sequenced in a study of blood T cell repertoires in COVID-19. Measured with immunoSEQ multiplex PCR; TCRdb has only the in-frame clones, and not every one. Of tens of thousands of clones in the sample, nearly 90% are singletons; the top ten hold approximately 1.5%. The specimen was peripheral blood. These receptors originate from a man aged 55 to 70 with acute or convalescent COVID-19.

V usage is TRBV3-1 (or the pseudogene TRBV3-2) and J usage is TRBJ2-7, with 7 bases that match TRBD1. This CDR3 has 12 amino acids. Germline-derived CDR1 and CDR2 are LGHDT and YNNKEL (reference sequence). J gave up 12 bases and V 2 bases, and 7 bases lay outside the gene matches. The CDR3 here is CASSQLKQGLYF. CDR3 coding DNA: TGTGCCAGCAGCCAACTCAAACAGGGGCTGTACTTC.

Note on this clone: Distinct nucleotide sequences in the sample also encode this CDR3. This chain connects TRBV18 to TRBJ1-6; tentative D call: TRBD1 (6 bases). Between the trimmed V and J ends, which lost 3 bases and 8 bases, there was a span of 8 bases. Germline values: CDR1 KGHSH, CDR2 LQKENI. CDR3 length: 13 amino acids. CDR3 protein: CASSPNRDSPLHF. The CDR3 DNA follows: TGTGCCAGCTCACCCAACAGGGATTCACCCCTCCACTTT.

This clone was seen once. The chain carries TRBV11-3 and TRBJ2-1; D is ambiguous. There are 13 residues in the CDR3. From germline, CDR1 is SGHNT and CDR2 YENEEA. The V gene lost 5 bases and the J gene lost 3 bases, with 8 bases spanning the gap. CDR3 sequence (DNA): TGTGCCAGCAGCCCCCCCTACTACAATGAGCAGTTCTTC. Amino acids: CASSPPYYNEQFF.

This clone came up once. The chain has TRBV3-1 (or the pseudogene TRBV3-2) and TRBJ2-1; 9 positions match TRBD2. V shed 4 bases, J shed 9 bases, and the junction held 7 bases outside the gene matches. CDR1 LGHDT and CDR2 YNNKEL come from the germline V gene (reference sequence). The CDR3 covers 14 residues. CDR3 DNA sequence: TGTGCCAGCAGCCGAGCGGGGGGATTGGGTGAGCAGTTCTTC. It is translated as CASSRAGGLGEQFF.

The rearrangement joins TRBV4-1 to TRBJ1-1; 8 bases are a match to TRBD1. V shed 5 bases and J 2 bases; nucleotides not matched to a gene: 7. Per germline, CDR1 MGHRA and CDR2 YSYEKL. This CDR3 region has 15 residues. The chain's CDR3 is CASSFQTGDNTEAFF. CDR3 DNA: TGCGCCAGCAGCTTCCAGACAGGGGATAACACTGAAGCTTTCTTT.

The V call is TRBV5-1, the J call TRBJ2-3; no clear D. The V gene's germline CDR1 is SGHRS and CDR2 YFSETQ. V gave up 0 bases and J gave up 1 base, with 6 bases separating them. CDR3 size: 14 residues. The CDR3 loop is CASSLGLRTDTQYF. DNA of the CDR3: TGCGCCAGCAGCTTGGGGCTCCGCACAGATACGCAGTATTTT.

The chain carries TRBV2 and TRBJ1-2; 9 bases map to TRBD1. The length of the CDR3 is 15 residues. V was clipped by 3 bases and J by 2 bases; unmatched bases: 4. The germline CDR1 and CDR2 sequences are SNHLY and FYNNEI. CDR3 loop: CASSDGTGLNYGYTF. The DNA for the CDR3 is TGTGCCAGCAGTGATGGGACAGGGCTGAACTATGGCTACACCTTC.

DNA of the CDR3: TGTGCCAGCAGCTTGAACATTGAACGCGGCTATGGCTACACCTTC. Translation: CASSLNIERGYGYTF. The rearrangement links TRBV5-8 to TRBJ1-2, with D unclear. The CDR3 has 15 amino acids. Germline CDR1 is SGHTS and CDR2 is YDEGEE. V was shortened by 1 base and J by 4 bases, with 14 bases between the two germline ends.

This clone was counted a few times. The CDR3 loop reads CASKGLAGGRAYEQYF. The DNA of the CDR3 is TGCGCCAGCAAGGGGCTAGCGGGGGGGCGAGCCTACGAGCAGTACTTC. The chain combines TRBV4-1 with TRBJ2-7; 12 bases map to TRBD2. The CDR3 has 16 residues. From germline, CDR1 is MGHRA and CDR2 YSYEKL. The V and J ends lost 7 bases and 2 bases, in that order; junction bases with no gene match: 9.

This chain uses TRBV3-1 (or the pseudogene TRBV3-2) with TRBJ1-3; D is possibly TRBD1 (5 bases). Between the trimmed V and J ends, which lost 4 bases and 0 bases, there was a span of 13 bases. Per the germline V gene, CDR1 is LGHDT and CDR2 is YNNKEL (reference sequence). This CDR3 comprises 16 residues. CDR3 sequence: CASSRQRQGSGNTIYF. The CDR3 coding sequence is TGTGCCAGCAGCCGCCAAAGGCAGGGCTCTGGAAACACCATATATTTT.

The chain combines TRBV9 with TRBJ1-2; D is uncertain. This CDR3 spans 11 amino acids. Germline V gene sequence: CDR1 SGDLS, CDR2 YYNGEE. Trimming took off 5 bases at V and 6 bases at J, with 8 bases between the two ends. Here the CDR3 reads CASSERDGYTF. DNA for the CDR3: TGTGCCAGCAGTGAGAGGGATGGCTACACCTTC.

This clone showed up just once. V is TRBV15 and J is TRBJ1-5; no firm D call. Germline-derived CDR1 and CDR2 are LNHNV and YYDKDF (reference sequence). The ends were cut back, 7 bases at V and 0 bases at J, with 10 bases in the middle. The CDR3 has 14 amino acids. CDR3 coding DNA: TGTGCCACCATGCCAGGTTATAGCAATCAGCCCCAGCATTTT. The encoded protein is CATMPGYSNQPQHF.

The chain is built from TRBV27 and TRBJ2-3, with D possibly being TRBD1 (5 bases). The germline CDR1 and CDR2 sequences are MNHEY and SMNVEV (reference sequence). The V end was cut by 5 bases, the J end by 4 bases, with 16 bases between. This CDR3 comprises 15 residues. The CDR3 region is CASSPPQGLADTQYF. The CDR3 DNA reads as TGTGCCAGCAGTCCTCCCCAGGGTCTCGCAGATACGCAGTATTTT.

This chain links TRBV29-1 with TRBJ2-5, with D perhaps matching TRBD2 (6 bases). Germline CDR1 and CDR2: SQVTM and ANQGSEA. Trimming took 7 bases from V and 3 from J, leaving 18 bases between them. CDR3 length: 14 residues. The CDR3 here is CSAGDGTGKETQYF. The CDR3, as DNA: TGCAGCGCGGGCGACGGGACTGGGAAAGAGACCCAGTACTTC.

This chain links TRBV7-9 with TRBJ1-4, with 8 bases aligning to TRBD1. The CDR3 runs 13 residues. Germline values: CDR1 SEHNR, CDR2 FQNEAQ (reference sequence). Trimming cost V 6 bases and J 6 bases; bases outside gene matches: 3. The CDR3 loop reads CASRDRVHEKLFF. The CDR3 bases are TGTGCCAGCAGGGACAGGGTTCATGAAAAACTGTTTTTT.

J is TRBJ1-2 and V is TRBV11-2, with a tentative D call TRBD1 (5 bases). Germline-derived CDR1 and CDR2 are SGHAT and FQNNGV. Trimming took off 5 bases at V and 4 bases at J, with 17 bases between the two ends. The CDR3 consists of 15 residues. The CDR3 loop reads CASSPAAGRSYGYTF. DNA for the CDR3: TGTGCCAGCAGCCCCGCCGCGGGACGGTCCTATGGCTACACCTTC.

This CDR3 reads CASSLSQLAILTF. CDR3 DNA: TGTGCCAGCAGTTTATCCCAACTCGCGATTCTGACTTTC. The chain couples TRBV27 to TRBJ2-6, with D uncertain. CDR3 length: 13 residues. CDR1 and CDR2 (germline): MNHEY, SMNVEV (reference sequence). The germline V and J ends were trimmed by 0 bases and 16 bases, with 13 bases remaining between them.

The chain joins TRBV19 to TRBJ2-3, with D unclear. Trimming removed 9 bases from V and 0 bases from J, with 10 bases in between. The CDR3 runs to 13 residues. Per the germline V gene, CDR1 is LNHDA and CDR2 is SQIVND (reference sequence). The CDR3: CASQISSTDTQYF. CDR3 nucleotides: TGTGCCAGCCAGATTTCTAGCACAGATACGCAGTATTTT.

This chain uses TRBV2 with TRBJ1-5; 9 nucleotides agree with TRBD1. This CDR3 has 13 residues. Germline CDR1 is SNHLY and CDR2 is FYNNEI. The junction had 1 base not matched to a gene; V was cut back by 8 bases and J by 2 bases. The CDR3 spells CASGQGRNQPQHF. The CDR3 DNA follows: TGTGCCAGCGGACAGGGGCGCAATCAGCCCCAGCATTTT. The full variable domain, its missing parts supplied by reference TRBV2 and TRBJ1-5, is EPEVTQTPSHQVTQMGQEVILRCVPISNHLYFYWYRQILGQKVEFLVSFYNNEISEKSEIFDDQFSVERPDGSNFTLKIRSTKLEDSAMYFCASGQGRNQPQHFGDGTRLSIL.